The clone carrying this T cell receptor (beta chain) has ten or more counts. Its antigen is as yet unknown. V was cut by 6 bases and J by 10 bases, with 15 bases left in between. The CDR3 extends over 12 amino acids. The data belong to a study of CD8 T cells in ankylosing spondylitis. Broader study findings: Significant enrichment of disease-linked clones was reported in matched ankylosing spondylitis synovial fluid.

TCRdb passed the 5' RACE reads through MiXCR, listing each CDR3 protein once. The data show around 100,000 distinct CDR3 sequences, around 24% seen once. The specimen sequenced was synovial fluid, either unsorted or a sorted T cell fraction (not recorded which). The TCR comes from a male donor with ankylosing spondylitis. The chain recombines TRBV12-3 or TRBV12-4 with TRBJ1-1; no firm D call. The CDR3 sequence is CASSPLGSGAFF. Here the CDR3 DNA reads TGTGCCAGCAGCCCCCTGGGTAGTGGAGCTTTCTTT.